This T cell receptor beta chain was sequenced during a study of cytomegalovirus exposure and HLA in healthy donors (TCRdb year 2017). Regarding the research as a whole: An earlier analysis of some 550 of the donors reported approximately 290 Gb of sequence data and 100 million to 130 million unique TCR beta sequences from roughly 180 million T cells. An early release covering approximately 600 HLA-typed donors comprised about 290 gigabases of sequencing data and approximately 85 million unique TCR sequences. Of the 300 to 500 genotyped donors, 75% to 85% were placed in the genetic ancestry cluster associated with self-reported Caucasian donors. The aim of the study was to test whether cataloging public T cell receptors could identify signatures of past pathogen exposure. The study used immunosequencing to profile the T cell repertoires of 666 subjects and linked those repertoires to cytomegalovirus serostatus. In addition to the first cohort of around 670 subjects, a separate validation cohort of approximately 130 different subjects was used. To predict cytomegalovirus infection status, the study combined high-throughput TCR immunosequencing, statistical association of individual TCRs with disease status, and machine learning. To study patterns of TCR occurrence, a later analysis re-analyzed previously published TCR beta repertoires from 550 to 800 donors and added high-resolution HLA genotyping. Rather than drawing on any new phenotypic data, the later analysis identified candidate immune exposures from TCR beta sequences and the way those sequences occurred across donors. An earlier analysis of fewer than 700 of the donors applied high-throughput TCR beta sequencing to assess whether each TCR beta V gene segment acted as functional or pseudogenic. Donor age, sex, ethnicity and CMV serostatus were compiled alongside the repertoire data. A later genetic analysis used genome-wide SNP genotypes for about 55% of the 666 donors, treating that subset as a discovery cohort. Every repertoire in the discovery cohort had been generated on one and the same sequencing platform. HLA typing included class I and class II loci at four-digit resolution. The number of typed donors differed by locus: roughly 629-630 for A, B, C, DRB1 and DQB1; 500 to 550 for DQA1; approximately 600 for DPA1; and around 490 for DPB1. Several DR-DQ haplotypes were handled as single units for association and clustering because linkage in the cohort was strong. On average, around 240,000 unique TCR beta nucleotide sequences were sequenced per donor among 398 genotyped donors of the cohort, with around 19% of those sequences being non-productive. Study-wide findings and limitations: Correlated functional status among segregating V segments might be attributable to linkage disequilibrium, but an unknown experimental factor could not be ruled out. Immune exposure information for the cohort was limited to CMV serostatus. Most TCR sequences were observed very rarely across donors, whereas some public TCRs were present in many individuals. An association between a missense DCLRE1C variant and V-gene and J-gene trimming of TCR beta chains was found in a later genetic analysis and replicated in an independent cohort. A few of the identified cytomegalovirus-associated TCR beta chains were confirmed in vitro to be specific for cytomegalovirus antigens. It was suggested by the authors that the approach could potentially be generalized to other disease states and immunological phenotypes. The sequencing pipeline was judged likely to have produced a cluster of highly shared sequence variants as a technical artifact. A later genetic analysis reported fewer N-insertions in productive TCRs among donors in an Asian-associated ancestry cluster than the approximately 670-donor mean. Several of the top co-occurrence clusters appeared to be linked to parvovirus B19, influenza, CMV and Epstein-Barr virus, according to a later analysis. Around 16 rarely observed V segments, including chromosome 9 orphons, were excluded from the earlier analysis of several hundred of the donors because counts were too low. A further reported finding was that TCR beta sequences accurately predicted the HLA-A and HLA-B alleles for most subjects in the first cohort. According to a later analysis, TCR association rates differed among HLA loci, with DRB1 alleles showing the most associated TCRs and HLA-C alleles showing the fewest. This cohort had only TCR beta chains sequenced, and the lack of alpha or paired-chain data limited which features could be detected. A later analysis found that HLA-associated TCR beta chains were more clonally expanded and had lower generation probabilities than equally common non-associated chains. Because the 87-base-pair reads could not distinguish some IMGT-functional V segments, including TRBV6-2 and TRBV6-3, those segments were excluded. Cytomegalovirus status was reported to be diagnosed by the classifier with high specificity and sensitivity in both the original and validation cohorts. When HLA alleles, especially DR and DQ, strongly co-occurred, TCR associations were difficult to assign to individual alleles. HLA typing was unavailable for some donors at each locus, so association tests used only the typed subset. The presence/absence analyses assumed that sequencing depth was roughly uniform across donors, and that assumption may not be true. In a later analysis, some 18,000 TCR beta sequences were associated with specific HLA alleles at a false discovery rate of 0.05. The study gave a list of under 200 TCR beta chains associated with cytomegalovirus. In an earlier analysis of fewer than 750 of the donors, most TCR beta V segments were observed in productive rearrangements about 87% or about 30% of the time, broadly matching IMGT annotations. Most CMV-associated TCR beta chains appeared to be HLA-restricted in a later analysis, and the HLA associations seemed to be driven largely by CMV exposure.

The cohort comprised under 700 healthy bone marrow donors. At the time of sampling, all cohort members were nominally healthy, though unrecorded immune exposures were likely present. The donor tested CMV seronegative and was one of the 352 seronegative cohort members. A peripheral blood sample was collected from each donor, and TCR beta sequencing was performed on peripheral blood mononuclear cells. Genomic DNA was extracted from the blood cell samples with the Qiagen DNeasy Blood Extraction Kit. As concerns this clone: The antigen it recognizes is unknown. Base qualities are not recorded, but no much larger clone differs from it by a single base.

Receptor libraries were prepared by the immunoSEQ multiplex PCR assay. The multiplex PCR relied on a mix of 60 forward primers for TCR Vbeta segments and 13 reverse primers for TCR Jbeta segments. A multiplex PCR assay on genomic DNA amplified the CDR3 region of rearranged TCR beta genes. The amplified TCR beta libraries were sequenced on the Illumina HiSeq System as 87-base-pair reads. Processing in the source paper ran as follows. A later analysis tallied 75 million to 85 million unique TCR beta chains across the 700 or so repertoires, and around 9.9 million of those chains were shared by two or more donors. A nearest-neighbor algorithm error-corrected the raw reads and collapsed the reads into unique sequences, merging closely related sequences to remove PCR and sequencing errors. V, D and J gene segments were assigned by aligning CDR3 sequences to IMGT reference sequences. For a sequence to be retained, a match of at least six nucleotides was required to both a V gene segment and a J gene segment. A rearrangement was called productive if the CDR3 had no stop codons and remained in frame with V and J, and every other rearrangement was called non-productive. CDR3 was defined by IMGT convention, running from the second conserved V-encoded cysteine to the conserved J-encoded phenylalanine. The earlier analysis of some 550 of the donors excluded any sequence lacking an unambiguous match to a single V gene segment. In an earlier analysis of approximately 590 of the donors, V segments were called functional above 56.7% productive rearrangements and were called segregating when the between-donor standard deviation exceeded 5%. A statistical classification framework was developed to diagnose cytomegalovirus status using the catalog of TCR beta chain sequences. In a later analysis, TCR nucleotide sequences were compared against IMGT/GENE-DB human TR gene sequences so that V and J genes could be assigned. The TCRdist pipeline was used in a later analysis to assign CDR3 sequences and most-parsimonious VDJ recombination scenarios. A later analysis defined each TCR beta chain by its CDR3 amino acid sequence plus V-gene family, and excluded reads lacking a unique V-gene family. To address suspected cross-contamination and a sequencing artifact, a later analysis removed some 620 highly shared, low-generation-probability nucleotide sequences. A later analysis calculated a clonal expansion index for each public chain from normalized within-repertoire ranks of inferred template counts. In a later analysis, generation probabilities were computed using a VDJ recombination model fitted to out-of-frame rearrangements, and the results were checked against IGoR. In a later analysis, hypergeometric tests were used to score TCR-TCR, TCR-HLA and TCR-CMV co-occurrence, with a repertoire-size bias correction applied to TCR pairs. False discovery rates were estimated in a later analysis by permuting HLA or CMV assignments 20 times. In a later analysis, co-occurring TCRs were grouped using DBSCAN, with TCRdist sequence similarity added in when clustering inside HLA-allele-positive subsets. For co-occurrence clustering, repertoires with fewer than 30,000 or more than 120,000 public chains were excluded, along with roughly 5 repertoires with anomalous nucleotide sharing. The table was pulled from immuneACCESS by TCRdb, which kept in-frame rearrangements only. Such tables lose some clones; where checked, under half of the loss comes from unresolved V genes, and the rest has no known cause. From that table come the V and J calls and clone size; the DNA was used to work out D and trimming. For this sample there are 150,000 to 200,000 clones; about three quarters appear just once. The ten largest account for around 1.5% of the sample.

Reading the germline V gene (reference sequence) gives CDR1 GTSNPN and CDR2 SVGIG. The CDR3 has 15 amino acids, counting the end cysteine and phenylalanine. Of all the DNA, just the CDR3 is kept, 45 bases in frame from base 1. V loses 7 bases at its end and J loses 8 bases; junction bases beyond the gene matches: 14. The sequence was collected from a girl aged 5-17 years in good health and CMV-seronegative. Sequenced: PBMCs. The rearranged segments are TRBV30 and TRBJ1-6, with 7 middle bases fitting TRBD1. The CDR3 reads CASSMVGTVDSPLHF. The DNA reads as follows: TGTGCCTCCTCAATGGTAGGGACAGTGGATTCACCCCTCCACTTT.